This TCR beta chain stems from a study of control samples from healthy donors and cancer patients. This table comes from immunoSEQ multiplex PCR, and its TCRdb copy is limited to in-frame clones, with some not included. The repertoire holds about 180,000 clones, with approximately 91% as singletons. Per the germline V gene, CDR1 is MGHRA and CDR2 is YSYEKL. The CDR3 covers 15 residues. The germline V and J ends were trimmed by 0 bases and 0 bases, with 8 bases remaining between them. The TCR sequence derives from a woman between 40 and 55 years old in good health. The material sequenced was blood. The chain recombines TRBV4-1 with TRBJ1-1, with D possibly being TRBD1 (5 bases). CDR3 sequence: CASSQERGLNTEAFF. The CDR3 DNA sequence: TGCGCCAGCAGCCAAGAGCGGGGCTTGAACACTGAAGCTTTCTTT.